The 9 T cell receptor beta chains below come from one sample, sequenced in a study of T cell changes during pregnancy in multiple sclerosis. Assay: immunoSEQ multiplex PCR; the TCRdb copy retains only in-frame clones and omits some. This sample has under 65,000 clones, with more than 85% found just once. The specimen comprised CD8+ T cells from peripheral blood mononuclear cells, sampled in the third trimester of pregnancy. The receptor set was obtained from a female donor with multiple sclerosis, enrolled in a pregnancy study.

The genes are TRBV27 and TRBJ2-5; maybe TRBD1 (5 bases). This CDR3 region has 15 residues. V lost 3 bases, J lost 5 bases, and 16 bases lay in between. The germline V gene has CDR1 MNHEY and CDR2 SMNVEV (reference sequence). CDR3 in amino acids: CASSLSAGYYETQYF. For the CDR3, the DNA is TGTGCCAGCAGTTTGTCCGCAGGGTACTACGAGACCCAGTACTTC.

The chain is built from TRBV7-8 and TRBJ1-1; D ambiguous. V lost 4 bases to trimming and J lost 1 base, with 10 bases between them. CDR3 size: 14 residues. Germline V gene lookup returns CDR1 SGHVS and CDR2 FQNEAQ. This CDR3 reads CASSSEAANTEAFF. CDR3 nucleotides: TGTGCCAGCAGCTCCGAAGCTGCGAACACTGAAGCTTTCTTT.

This chain uses TRBV19 with TRBJ1-1; D may be TRBD1 (5 bases). V was cut by 3 bases and J by 1 base, with 6 bases left in between. The germline V gene has CDR1 LNHDA and CDR2 SQIVND (reference sequence). This CDR3 is built from 13 residues. The CDR3 nucleotides are TGTGCCAGTAGTATCGGGGGGAACACTGAAGCTTTCTTT. This codes for CASSIGGNTEAFF. Full variable domain (outside the CDR3, taken from reference TRBV19 and TRBJ1-1): DGGITQSPKYLFRKEGQNVTLSCEQNLNHDAMYWYRQDPGQGLRLIYYSQIVNDFQKGDIAEGYSVSREKKESFPLTVTSAQKNPTAFYLCASSIGGNTEAFFGQGTRLTVV.

CDR3 loop: CASSLGSSYEQYF. The DNA of the CDR3 is TGTGCCAGCAGCTTAGGCAGTTCCTACGAGCAGTACTTC. The chain is built from TRBV11-2 and TRBJ2-7, with no clear D. The CDR3 sequence is 13 residues long. Trimming pared 1 base from V and 1 base from J, leaving 5 bases between. Germline values: CDR1 SGHAT, CDR2 FQNNGV.

This clone was counted a single time. The chain joins TRBV11-3 to TRBJ2-2, with 14 bases identical to TRBD2. Germline loops: CDR1 SGHNT, CDR2 YENEEA. Unmatched junction bases numbered 3, after V lost 1 base and J lost 5 bases. CDR3 length: 17 residues. The CDR3 here is CASSLGGLAGETGELFF. CDR3 DNA sequence: TGTGCCAGCAGCTTAGGGGGACTAGCGGGAGAAACCGGGGAGCTGTTTTTT.

This clone appeared a single time. The chain carries TRBV7-2 and TRBJ2-7; D is uncertain. V dropped 2 bases and J dropped 4 bases, with 15 bases sitting between them. This CDR3 is 15 amino acids long. Germline CDR1 is SGHTA and CDR2 is FQGNSA. CDR3 in DNA: TGTGCCAGCAGCTTATCGGCCAGACTCGGGTACGAGCAGTACTTC. It yields the protein CASSLSARLGYEQYF.

This chain joins TRBV19 and TRBJ1-1, with TRBD1 as a possible D gene (5 bases). Trimming took 3 bases from V and 2 from J, leaving 7 bases between them. This CDR3 is built from 13 residues. The germline gives CDR1 LNHDA, CDR2 SQIVND (reference sequence). CDR3 region: CASSIGHNTEAFF. Written as DNA, the CDR3 is TGTGCCAGTAGTATCGGACATAACACTGAAGCTTTCTTT.

The chain uses TRBV10-3 and TRBJ2-2; a weak D match, TRBD2 (5 bases). Germline CDR1 reads ENHRY; CDR2 reads SYGVKD. The CDR3 runs to 13 residues. Trimming took 6 bases from V and 1 from J, leaving 6 bases between them. The CDR3 reads CAISGVNTGELFF. The CDR3 DNA follows: TGTGCCATCAGCGGGGTGAACACCGGGGAGCTGTTTTTT.

The genes are TRBV27 and TRBJ2-2; tentatively, D is TRBD1 (6 bases). V shed 4 bases and J shed 6 bases, with 6 bases lying between them. This CDR3 has 12 residues. CDR1 is MNHEY and CDR2 is SMNVEV in the germline V gene (reference sequence). CDR3: CASSYRAGELFF. The CDR3 bases are TGTGCCAGCAGTTACAGGGCCGGGGAGCTGTTTTTT.